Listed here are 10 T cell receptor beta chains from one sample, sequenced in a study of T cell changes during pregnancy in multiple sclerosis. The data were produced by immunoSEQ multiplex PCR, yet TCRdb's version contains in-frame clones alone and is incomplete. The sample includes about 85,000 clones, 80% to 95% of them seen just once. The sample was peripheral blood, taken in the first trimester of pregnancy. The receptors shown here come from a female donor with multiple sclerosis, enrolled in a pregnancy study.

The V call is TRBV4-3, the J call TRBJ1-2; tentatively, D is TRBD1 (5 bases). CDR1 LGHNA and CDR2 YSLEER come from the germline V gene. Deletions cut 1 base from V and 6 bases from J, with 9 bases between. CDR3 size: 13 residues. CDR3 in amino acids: CASSQGGRDGYTF. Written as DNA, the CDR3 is TGCGCCAGCAGCCAAGGAGGCAGGGATGGCTACACCTTC.

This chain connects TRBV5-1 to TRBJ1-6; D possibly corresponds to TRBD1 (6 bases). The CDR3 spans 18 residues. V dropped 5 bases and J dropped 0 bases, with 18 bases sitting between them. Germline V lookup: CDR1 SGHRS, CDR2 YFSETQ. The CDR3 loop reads CASSRGARAGSYNSPLHF. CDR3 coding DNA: TGCGCCAGCAGTCGGGGGGCCAGGGCGGGCTCCTATAATTCACCCCTCCACTTT.

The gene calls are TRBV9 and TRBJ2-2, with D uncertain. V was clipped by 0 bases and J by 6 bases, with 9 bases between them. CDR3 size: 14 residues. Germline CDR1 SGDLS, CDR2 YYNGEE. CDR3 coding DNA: TGTGCCAGCAGCGTAGAGATTCGGGCCGGGGAGCTGTTTTTT. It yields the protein CASSVEIRAGELFF.

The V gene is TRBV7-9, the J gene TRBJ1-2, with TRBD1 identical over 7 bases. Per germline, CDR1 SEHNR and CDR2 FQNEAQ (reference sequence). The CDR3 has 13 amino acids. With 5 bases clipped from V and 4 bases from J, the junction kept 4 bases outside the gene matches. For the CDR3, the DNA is TGTGCCAGCAGCCCAGGGACAGCCTATGGCTACACCTTC. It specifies CASSPGTAYGYTF.

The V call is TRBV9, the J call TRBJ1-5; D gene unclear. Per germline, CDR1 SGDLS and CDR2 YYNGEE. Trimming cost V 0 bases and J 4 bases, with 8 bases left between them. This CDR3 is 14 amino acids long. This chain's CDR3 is CASSVGGSNQPQHF. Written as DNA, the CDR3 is TGTGCCAGCAGCGTAGGAGGGTCAAATCAGCCCCAGCATTTT.

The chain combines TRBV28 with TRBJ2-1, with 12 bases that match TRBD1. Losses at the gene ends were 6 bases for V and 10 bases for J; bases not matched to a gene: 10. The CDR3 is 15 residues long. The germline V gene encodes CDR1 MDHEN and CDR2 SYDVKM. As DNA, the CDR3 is TGTGCCAGCAGAATCGGGACAGGGGGCCCGGTGGAGCAGTTCTTC. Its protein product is CASRIGTGGPVEQFF.

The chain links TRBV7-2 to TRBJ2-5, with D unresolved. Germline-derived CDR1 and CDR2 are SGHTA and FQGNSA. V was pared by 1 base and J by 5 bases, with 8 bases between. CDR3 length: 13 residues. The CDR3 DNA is TGTGCCAGCAGCTTAGGAGGCAGCGAGACCCAGTACTTC. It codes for CASSLGGSETQYF.

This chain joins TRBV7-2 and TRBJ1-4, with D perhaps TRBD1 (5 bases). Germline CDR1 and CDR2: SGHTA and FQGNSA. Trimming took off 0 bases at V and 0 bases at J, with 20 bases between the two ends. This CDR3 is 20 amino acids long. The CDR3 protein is CASSLAWIGSSGTTNEKLFF. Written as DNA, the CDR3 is TGTGCCAGCAGCTTAGCATGGATAGGCTCGTCAGGGACAACTAATGAAAAACTGTTTTTT.

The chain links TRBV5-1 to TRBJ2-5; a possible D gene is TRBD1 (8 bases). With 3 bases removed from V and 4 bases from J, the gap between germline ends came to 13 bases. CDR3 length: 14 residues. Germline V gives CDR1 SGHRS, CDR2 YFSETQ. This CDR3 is CASSSGGQGETQYF. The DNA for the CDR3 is TGCGCCAGCAGCTCGGGAGGACAGGGAGAGACCCAGTACTTC.

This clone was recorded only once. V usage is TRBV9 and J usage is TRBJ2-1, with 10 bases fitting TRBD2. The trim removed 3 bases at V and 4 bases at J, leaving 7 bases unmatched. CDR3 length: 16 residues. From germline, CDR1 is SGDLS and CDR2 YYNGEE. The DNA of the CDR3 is TGTGCCAGCAGCGCGGATGCTAGCGGGAGTTACAATGAGCAGTTCTTC. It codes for CASSADASGSYNEQFF.